The sample holds a few counts of the clone carrying this TCR beta chain. Antigen unknown. All of the isolated RNA was reverse transcribed, so expressed TCRB transcripts were sequenced. Some clones are missing from TCRdb's copy, which holds only in-frame ones; the method was immunoSEQ multiplex PCR. This table holds 360,000 or so clones, less than 20% found once. This entry is derived from a study of beta chain features in type 1 diabetes. Study-wide results and limits: Comparison showed that naive, central memory and Treg TCRB repertoires appeared more similar among patients than among healthy donors.

A single heparinised draw of approximately 100 mL on average was taken per donor. Germline V gene data show CDR1 as SGDLS and CDR2 as YYNGEE. This CDR3 region has 15 residues. The V gene lost 4 bases and the J gene lost 0 bases, with 8 bases spanning the gap. V and J are TRBV9 and TRBJ1-6, with D hard to call. Material: naive CD4+ T cells from blood. The receptor was isolated from a woman between 18 and 29 years old in good health. This CDR3 is CASSRQSSYNSPLHF. CDR3 DNA sequence: TGTGCCAGCAGCCGACAAAGCTCCTATAATTCACCCCTCCACTTT.